This is a list of T cell receptor beta chains from one sample in a study of cytomegalovirus exposure and HLA in healthy donors. The table came from immunoSEQ multiplex PCR; TCRdb's copy has only in-frame clones and leaves some out. The top ten clones hold 6% to 7.5% of a sample with approximately 180,000 clones, roughly 80% of them seen once. The sample consisted of PBMCs. The receptors originated from a man aged 25-45 years in good health and CMV-seropositive. Each CDR3 is given with its conserved first and last residue. The order of the fields is clone size, V gene, D gene, J gene, CDR3 protein, CDR3 DNA. D genes are given only for firm matches. The size field is filled for only some rows; it gives once, few, many or a size class.

>few|TRBV6-5|.|TRBJ1-1
CASSYSGQLNTEAFF
TGTGCCAGCAGTTACTCAGGACAGTTAAACACTGAAGCTTTCTTT
>once|TRBV5-1|TRBD2|TRBJ2-1
CASGREGPYNNEQFF
TGCGCCAGCGGCCGGGAGGGCCCCTATAACAATGAGCAGTTCTTC
>.|TRBV6-1|TRBD1|TRBJ2-7
CASSDISGRGMYEQYF
TGTGCCAGCAGTGATATAAGCGGCAGGGGGATGTACGAGCAGTACTTC
>.|TRBV11-3|.|TRBJ2-5
CASSLDSLETQYF
TGTGCCAGCAGCTTAGACTCCCTGGAGACCCAGTACTTC
>.|TRBV27|.|TRBJ2-5
CASKGDQETQYF
TGTGCCAGCAAGGGGGACCAAGAGACCCAGTACTTC
>few|TRBV5-1|.|TRBJ1-5
CASSLDGGLEQPQHF
TGCGCCAGCAGCTTGGACGGGGGGCTAGAGCAGCCCCAGCATTTT
>.|TRBV27|TRBD1|TRBJ1-5
CASRDRGLSFGNQPQHF
TGTGCCAGCAGGGACAGGGGGCTTTCGTTTGGCAATCAGCCCCAGCATTTT
>.|TRBV27|.|TRBJ2-7
CASSLAVQSYEQYF
TGTGCCAGCAGTTTAGCTGTACAGTCCTACGAGCAGTACTTC
>few|TRBV11-2|.|TRBJ2-3
CASSLGIRGDTQYF
TGTGCCAGCAGCTTAGGTATTAGGGGCGATACGCAGTATTTT
>.|TRBV27|TRBD1|TRBJ2-7
CASRPWDRDYEQYF
TGTGCCAGCAGACCTTGGGACAGGGATTACGAGCAGTACTTC
>.|TRBV7-9|TRBD1|TRBJ2-7
CASSRAGGEQYF
TGTGCCAGCAGCCGCGCAGGGGGCGAGCAGTACTTC
>.|TRBV5-1|.|TRBJ2-2
CASTLDSNTGELFF
TGCGCCAGCACCTTGGACTCGAACACCGGGGAGCTGTTTTTT
>.|TRBV18|TRBD2|TRBJ2-7
CASSPSGRSNEQYF
TGTGCCAGCTCACCTAGCGGGAGGTCCAACGAGCAGTACTTC
>.|TRBV28|TRBD1|TRBJ2-5
CASEGPQGHQETQYF
TGTGCCAGCGAAGGGCCACAGGGGCATCAAGAGACCCAGTACTTC
>once|TRBV7-3|TRBD2|TRBJ2-5
CASSLLAGGKETQYF
TGTGCCAGCAGCTTACTAGCGGGGGGCAAAGAGACCCAGTACTTC
>.|TRBV27|TRBD2|TRBJ2-1
CASLAGVEQFF
TGTGCCAGTCTAGCGGGAGTTGAGCAGTTCTTC
>once|TRBV5-1|TRBD2|TRBJ2-1
CASSLRGGPRGDEQFF
TGCGCCAGCAGCTTGAGGGGCGGTCCCCGGGGGGATGAGCAGTTCTTC
>few|TRBV4-3|.|TRBJ1-6
CASSQDWTVHNSPLHF
TGCGCCAGCAGCCAAGATTGGACAGTTCATAATTCACCCCTCCACTTT
>.|TRBV2|TRBD1|TRBJ1-5
CASSETGQGGQPQHF
TGTGCCAGCAGCGAGACAGGACAGGGAGGTCAGCCCCAGCATTTT
>.|TRBV5-1|.|TRBJ2-1
CASRQGRGNEQFF
TGCGCCAGCAGGCAAGGTAGGGGTAATGAGCAGTTCTTC
>.|TRBV7-2|TRBD2|TRBJ2-4
CASSLFGGRAIQYF
TGTGCCAGCAGCTTATTTGGCGGGAGGGCCATTCAGTACTTC
>.|TRBV11-2|.|TRBJ2-7
CASSLETGYEQYF
TGTGCCAGCAGCTTAGAAACGGGCTACGAGCAGTACTTC
>once|TRBV5-4|TRBD1|TRBJ2-3
CASSRDSFSTDTQYF
TGTGCCAGCAGCCGGGACAGTTTCAGCACAGATACGCAGTATTTT
>.|TRBV5-1|TRBD1|TRBJ1-4
CASSSGGQPNNEKLFF
TGCGCCAGCAGCTCCGGGGGACAGCCAAATAATGAAAAACTGTTTTTT
>few|TRBV6-1|.|TRBJ1-3
CASIMGNSGNTIYF
TGTGCCAGCATAATGGGCAACTCTGGAAACACCATATATTTT
>.|TRBV6-5|.|TRBJ1-4
CASSYREKLFF
TGTGCCAGCAGTTACCGTGAAAAACTGTTTTTT
>.|TRBV11-2|.|TRBJ2-7
CASDVRGRTSLSYEQYF
TGTGCCAGCGACGTCAGGGGTAGGACAAGCCTTTCCTACGAGCAGTACTTC
>.|TRBV6-1|TRBD1|TRBJ2-4
CASTLTGDKNIQYF
TGTGCCAGCACTTTGACAGGGGACAAAAACATTCAGTACTTC
>.|TRBV5-4|TRBD2|TRBJ2-3
CASKERGGLTDTQYF
TGTGCCAGCAAGGAGCGGGGGGGCCTCACAGATACGCAGTATTTT
>.|TRBV10-2|.|TRBJ2-5
CASSEAHLLPGQQYF
TGCGCCAGCAGTGAGGCGCACCTCCTCCCAGGTCAGCAGTACTTC
>.|TRBV30|TRBD2|TRBJ2-1
CAWSPGLAGDEQFF
TGTGCCTGGAGTCCAGGACTAGCGGGAGATGAGCAGTTCTTC
>.|TRBV28|TRBD1|TRBJ2-7
CASRLGQGPLWQYF
TGTGCCAGCAGGTTGGGACAGGGGCCCCTCTGGCAGTACTTC
>.|TRBV18|.|TRBJ1-4
CASSPTAGSTNEKLFF
TGTGCCAGCTCACCGACAGCGGGATCAACTAATGAAAAACTGTTTTTT
>.|TRBV7-9|TRBD1|TRBJ2-3
CASSWGQGGSDTQYF
TGTGCCAGCAGCTGGGGACAGGGGGGTTCAGATACGCAGTATTTT
>.|TRBV4-1|.|TRBJ1-2
CASSQDNRFHGYTF
TGCGCCAGCAGCCAAGATAACAGGTTCCACGGCTACACCTTC
>.|TRBV28|.|TRBJ2-5
CASSFLYEQYF
TGTGCCAGCAGTTTCCTTTATGAGCAGTACTTC
>few|TRBV4-1|.|TRBJ1-1
CASSQGQYTEAFF
TGCGCCAGCAGCCAAGGGCAGTACACTGAAGCTTTCTTT
>.|TRBV30|TRBD2|TRBJ2-3
CAWTGTSGKGDTQYF
TGTGCCTGGACGGGGACTAGCGGGAAGGGAGATACGCAGTATTTT
>.|TRBV7-3|TRBD2|TRBJ2-5
CASSLTASGRGGTQYF
TGTGCCAGCAGCTTAACGGCTAGCGGGAGAGGGGGGACCCAGTACTTC
>.|TRBV30|TRBD1|TRBJ1-3
CAWGGQGMTIYF
TGTGCCTGGGGAGGACAGGGGATGACCATATATTTT